This section outlines one TCR beta chain sequence together with its context. Antigen unknown. The sample originates from a study of shared clonotypes between healthy human individuals. Several immunoSEQ plates received, in even portions, the genomic DNA of each subset. Data came from immunoSEQ multiplex PCR; TCRdb stores just in-frame clones and leaves some out. The sample yields approximately 330,000 clones, over 70% seen once. Whole-study results and caveats: Tissues were not sampled, only blood, and their repertoires likely differ. What limited the represented genetic and exposure-history diversity was the small number of donors.

The CDR3 is 14 amino acids. V gave up 2 bases and J gave up 4 bases, with 9 bases separating them. Germline V gives CDR1 SGHTA, CDR2 FQGNSA. This chain uses TRBV7-2 with TRBJ1-3; D is unresolved. Sequencing was performed on memory CD4+ T cells sorted from blood. Documented subset: CD45RA-negative fraction. The TCR was taken from a man aged 25-40 years in good health. CDR3 sequence (DNA): TGTGCCAGCAGCTTAACCGGGTCGGGAAACACCATATATTTT. This encodes CASSLTGSGNTIYF.